These 17 T cell receptor beta chains originate from one sample sequenced in a study of shared clonotypes between healthy human individuals. Sequencing used immunoSEQ multiplex PCR; TCRdb keeps in-frame clones, though not all of them. The sample includes 900,000 to 1,200,000 clones, around 78% seen only once; the top ten take more than 0.55%. Sample: memory CD4+ T cells from PBMCs. The subset: CD45RA-negative fraction. The receptors come from a man between 18 and 35 years old in good health. Some clones in this sample may be carry-over from other donors' samples.

This sequence joins TRBV9 and TRBJ2-7; the D gene is possibly TRBD2 (6 bases). Germline CDR1 SGDLS, CDR2 YYNGEE. The CDR3 contains 13 residues. Trimming removed 1 base at V and 12 bases at J, with 17 bases between. The CDR3: CASSVYFRGRRYF. CDR3 bases: TGTGCCAGCAGCGTATATTTCCGAGGGAGGAGGTACTTC.

The chain employs TRBV27 and TRBJ2-3; 9 nucleotides match TRBD2. Germline lookup yields CDR1 MNHEY and CDR2 SMNVEV (reference sequence). CDR3 length: 17 amino acids. The J segment lost 1 base and the V segment lost 2 bases, leaving 7 bases of the junction unmatched. The CDR3 loop reads CASSLRIAGVGTDTQYF. The CDR3 DNA reads as TGTGCCAGCAGTTTAAGAATAGCGGGAGTCGGCACAGATACGCAGTATTTT.

The chain is built from TRBV29-1 and TRBJ2-2; 7 bases line up with TRBD1. This CDR3 is built from 13 residues. The junction had 6 bases not matched to a gene; V was cut back by 6 bases and J by 5 bases. Per the germline V gene, CDR1 is SQVTM and CDR2 is ANQGSEA. CDR3 DNA sequence: TGCAGCGTGGGAGACAGGGCAACCGGGGAGCTGTTTTTT. This translates into CSVGDRATGELFF.

V gene TRBV7-6 combines with J gene TRBJ2-6; 7 nucleotides agree with TRBD1. With V trimmed by 0 bases and J by 4 bases, 12 bases remained unmatched. Germline loops: CDR1 SGHVS, CDR2 FNYEAQ. This CDR3 region has 19 residues. As DNA, the CDR3 is TGTGCCAGCAGCTTAGCGTTCGGGACAGCCCTCCGGGGGGCCAACGTCCTGACTTTC. Its translation: CASSLAFGTALRGANVLTF.

The rearrangement uses TRBV7-9 and TRBJ2-2, with TRBD1 as a possible D gene (6 bases). Trimming cost V 8 bases and J 7 bases, with 17 bases left between them. The CDR3 sequence is 14 residues long. Per germline, CDR1 SEHNR and CDR2 FQNEAQ (reference sequence). CDR3 bases: TGTGCCAGCGATCGGTACAGGGCGTTCGGGGAGCTGTTTTTT. Amino acid sequence: CASDRYRAFGELFF.

As to this clone: The sample carries other DNA sequences with the same CDR3. This chain connects TRBV25-1 to TRBJ1-2; D not certain. The CDR3 has 12 residues. Germline V lookup: CDR1 MGHDK, CDR2 SYGVNS. Trimming removed 1 base from V and 4 bases from J, with 4 bases in between. This chain's CDR3 is CASSELGYGYTF. CDR3 sequence (DNA): TGTGCCAGCAGTGAATTGGGCTATGGCTACACCTTC.

The chain recombines TRBV19 with TRBJ1-5; 7 bases fit TRBD1. This CDR3 contains 12 residues. V was pared by 5 bases and J by 13 bases, with 8 bases of the junction left unmatched. Germline-derived CDR1 and CDR2 are LNHDA and SQIVND (reference sequence). The CDR3 coding sequence is TGTGCCAGTAGTCCCTGGGACAGCCCACAGCATTTT. It encodes CASSPWDSPQHF.

This clone was detected a few times. The V and J genes are TRBV6-5 and TRBJ2-5; D may be TRBD2 (6 bases). The CDR3 has 15 amino acids. The V gene lost 6 bases and the J gene lost 2 bases, with 16 bases spanning the gap. Germline V CDR1 and CDR2: MNHEY, SVGAGI. As DNA, the CDR3 is TGTGCCAGCAGGGGGGTTGGTGCGGGGCAAGAGACCCAGTACTTC. This sequence encodes CASRGVGAGQETQYF.

The chain links TRBV30 to TRBJ1-3, with unresolved D. V was trimmed by 7 bases and J by 1 base, leaving 14 bases between them. Germline V lookup: CDR1 GTSNPN, CDR2 SVGIG (reference sequence). The CDR3 runs to 14 residues. DNA for the CDR3: TGTGCCTTGTTGTTGTCGAGATCTGGAAACACCATATATTTT. This encodes CALLLSRSGNTIYF.

The genes are TRBV5-1 and TRBJ2-5; 13 bases fit TRBD2. The V and J ends lost 4 bases and 5 bases, in that order; junction bases with no gene match: 5. Germline V gene data show CDR1 as SGHRS and CDR2 as YFSETQ. The CDR3 contains 15 residues. DNA for the CDR3: TGCGCCAGCAGCCGGGGACTAGCGGGGATGGAGACCCAGTACTTC. It is translated as CASSRGLAGMETQYF.

CDR3 coding DNA: TGTGCCAGCAGCCCGGTACGGGTACACTATGGCTACACCTTC. Residues: CASSPVRVHYGYTF. This rearrangement joins TRBV7-8 to TRBJ1-2; D is ambiguous. Between the trimmed V and J ends, which lost 5 bases and 3 bases, there was a span of 13 bases. This CDR3 comprises 14 residues. CDR1 SGHVS and CDR2 FQNEAQ come from the germline V gene.

The gene calls are TRBV4-2 and TRBJ2-7, with TRBD2 matching over 9 bases. This CDR3 has 15 amino acids. From germline, CDR1 is LGHNA and CDR2 YNFKEQ. After removal of 1 base from V and 4 bases from J, the junction contained 5 bases not matched to a gene. The CDR3 reads CASSQALAGVYEQYF. The CDR3, as DNA: TGTGCCAGCAGCCAAGCCTTAGCGGGAGTATACGAGCAGTACTTC.

The chain combines TRBV6-1 with TRBJ1-5, with 9 bases fitting TRBD1. The CDR3 sequence is 16 residues long. The germline CDR1 and CDR2 sequences are MNHNS and SASEGT. With 1 base clipped from V and 2 bases from J, the junction kept 3 bases outside the gene matches. CDR3 in amino acids: CASSEVTGGRNQPQHF. The CDR3, as DNA: TGTGCCAGCAGTGAAGTGACAGGGGGACGCAATCAGCCCCAGCATTTT.

The CDR3 bases are TGTGCCAGCAGCCTTGTAAGACAGGGCCAAGAGACCCAGTACTTC. Translated: CASSLVRQGQETQYF. The rearrangement links TRBV5-6 to TRBJ2-5, with TRBD1 matching 7 bases. V was clipped by 4 bases and J by 1 base; unmatched bases: 7. Looked up from germline, CDR1 is SGHDT and CDR2 is YYEEEE. This CDR3 is 15 amino acids long.

V is TRBV6-1 and J is TRBJ2-7; 9 bases fit TRBD1. V gave up 8 bases and J gave up 6 bases; unmatched junction bases: 11. Germline V gene sequence: CDR1 MNHNS, CDR2 SASEGT. The CDR3 runs 14 residues. The CDR3 sequence: CASPPTGGPSEQYF. CDR3 nucleotide sequence: TGTGCCAGCCCCCCGACAGGGGGTCCTTCCGAGCAGTACTTC.

The chain employs TRBV5-1 and TRBJ1-4; 7 bases agree with TRBD1. Germline trimming cut 4 bases from V and 6 bases from J; bases unmatched to any gene: 6. Germline V lookup: CDR1 SGHRS, CDR2 YFSETQ. This CDR3 is built from 14 residues. The CDR3 loop reads CASSREGADEKLFF. The CDR3 nucleotides read TGCGCCAGCAGCCGGGAGGGGGCAGATGAAAAACTGTTTTTT.

This rearrangement joins TRBV7-8 to TRBJ2-1; TRBD2 aligns across 13 bases. The germline gives CDR1 SGHVS, CDR2 FQNEAQ. The V segment lost 6 bases and the J segment 7 bases; nucleotides outside the gene matches: 3. The CDR3 contains 14 residues. CDR3 in amino acids: CASRLAGGRNEQFF. The CDR3, as DNA: TGTGCCAGCAGACTAGCGGGAGGGAGGAATGAGCAGTTCTTC.